This entry features one T cell receptor (beta chain) sequence. Its antigen remains unidentified. Nothing much larger sits one base from this clone, and base qualities are not available. The immunoSEQ Assay, a bias-controlled multiplex PCR, was used to amplify TCRbeta CDR3 regions from genomic DNA. Turning to the authors' computational methods: The number of nucleated cells in each sample was estimated by amplification of reference gene primers within the assay. Sequence reads were collapsed and filtered to measure the absolute abundance of every unique TCRbeta CDR3 rearrangement. For each sample, productive Simpson clonality was calculated by taking the square root of Simpson's diversity index across productive rearrangements. The clones in this table, taken by TCRdb from immuneACCESS, are in-frame only. Not every clone is retained; where verified, under half of the shortfall comes from an unresolved V gene, and the cause of the rest is unknown. V, J and clone size reflect that table, while D and trimming were determined from the DNA. In this sample the table shows some 200,000 clones, approximately 90% of which occur a single time. About 22% of the sample comes from the top ten.

Trimming takes 5 bases off V and 0 bases off J; junction bases not matched to a gene: 8. The germline V gene encodes CDR1 SGHRS and CDR2 YFSETQ. From the cysteine through the phenylalanine, the CDR3 covers 16 amino acids. Solely the CDR3 DNA is kept, with 48 bases framed from the first base. The sample originates from a study of blood T cell repertoires in COVID-19 (dated by TCRdb to the early 2020s). Concerning the study at large: Samples from collaborators originated in the United States, Italy and Spain and spanned both the acute and convalescent phases of COVID-19. HLA class I and class II types, where available, came from metadata supplied by the sample provider rather than from assay-based typing. The repertoires were made available in a free public database intended to serve as a resource for research on the immune response to SARS-CoV-2. Subjects who had been exposed to COVID-19, were actively infected with it, or had recovered from it provided the deeply sampled blood TCRbeta repertoires that made up the dataset. The prospective study material was composed of cDNA or gDNA derived from T cells, B-cell-depleted T cells, or PBMCs. The sample metadata nearly always contained a de-identified subject ID, COVID-19 status, age in years and sex. Samples came from the ongoing ImmuneRACE study (first 160 participants) plus 1,254 subjects from 6 global collaborators.

Here is what the overall study found, with its caveats: The amount of clinical and demographic metadata varied by source and participant and was provided uncurated.

The collaborating institutions used their own protocols to collect whole blood in K2EDTA tubes. Collaborator samples were shipped for TCRbeta analysis as frozen whole blood, isolated PBMCs, or DNA extracted from either sample type. The sample taken for sequencing was peripheral blood. The chain couples TRBV5-1 to TRBJ2-3; 8 bases in the junction line up with TRBD2. This TCR derives from a man between 60 and 75 years old with active or convalescent COVID-19. The CDR3 sequence is CASRPGLVGSTDTQYF. The sequenced DNA: TGCGCCAGCAGGCCGGGACTAGTCGGAAGCACAGATACGCAGTATTTT.